These 27 T cell receptor beta chains came from one sample sequenced in a study of shared clonotypes between healthy human individuals (TCRdb year 2020). Libraries were made using the immunoSEQ multiplex PCR assay. The source is immuneACCESS, and TCRdb retained only in-frame sequences with V and J called. Part of the clones is not carried over; for the studies checked, unresolved V genes explain less than half of this, and the remainder is unexplained. For this sample the table gives under 1,100,000 clones, of which around 76% were detected only once. The biggest ten clones account for 1.4% to 1.5% of the sample. Sequenced: memory CD4+ T cells sorted from blood. In the paper's terms, the cell subset or site label means: CD45RA-negative fraction. All receptors derive from a man aged 18 to 30 in good health.

The chain recombines TRBV19 with TRBJ1-5; D is possibly TRBD1 (5 bases). V was shortened by 10 bases and J by 1 base, with 17 bases between the two germline ends. This CDR3 contains 15 residues. Germline lookup yields CDR1 LNHDA and CDR2 SQIVND (reference sequence). DNA for the CDR3: TGTGCCATTTCCCGCTCGGGGGTCAGCAATCAGCCCCAGCATTTT. Protein sequence: CAISRSGVSNQPQHF.

The rearrangement uses TRBV2 and TRBJ1-6; D may be TRBD1 (5 bases). CDR1 is SNHLY, CDR2 FYNNEI, per germline. This CDR3 region has 14 residues. V was cut by 9 bases and J by 11 bases, with 20 bases left in between. CDR3 amino acids: CARRSSAGGTPLHF. CDR3 nucleotides: TGTGCCAGGAGGAGCAGCGCCGGGGGGACACCCCTCCACTTT.

The V call is TRBV27, the J call TRBJ1-6; the match to TRBD1 covers 7 bases. Germline trimming cut 0 bases from V and 7 bases from J; bases unmatched to any gene: 3. From germline, CDR1 is MNHEY and CDR2 SMNVEV (reference sequence). The CDR3 runs to 15 residues. CDR3 in amino acids: CASSLSTGRNSPLHF. CDR3 coding DNA: TGTGCCAGCAGTTTATCGACAGGGAGAAATTCACCCCTCCACTTT.

J is TRBJ2-2 and V is TRBV5-1, with D maybe TRBD2 (6 bases). Deletions cut 5 bases from V and 2 bases from J, with 10 bases between. Germline V gene lookup returns CDR1 SGHRS and CDR2 YFSETQ. The CDR3 totals 14 residues. The chain's CDR3 is CASRRELNTGELFF. Written as DNA, the CDR3 is TGCGCCAGCAGACGGGAGCTTAACACCGGGGAGCTGTTTTTT.

CDR3 sequence (DNA): TGTGCCAGCAGGGCGGGAGGAATCTACAATGAGCAGTTCTTC. It encodes CASRAGGIYNEQFF. The chain uses TRBV6-5 and TRBJ2-1, with 8 bases identical to TRBD2. This CDR3 is 14 amino acids long. The germline gives CDR1 MNHEY, CDR2 SVGAGI. With 6 bases clipped from V and 3 bases from J, the junction kept 4 bases outside the gene matches.

The chain's CDR3 is CASSFITGTNNEQFF. CDR3 bases: TGCGCCAGCAGCTTTATCACAGGGACAAACAATGAGCAGTTCTTC. The rearrangement links TRBV5-1 to TRBJ2-1; TRBD1 is a possible D gene (6 bases). V lost 2 bases, J lost 5 bases, and 14 bases lay in between. Germline CDR1 is SGHRS and CDR2 is YFSETQ. This CDR3 is built from 15 residues. Full variable domain (missing parts from reference TRBV5-1 and TRBJ2-1): KAGVTQTPRYLIKTRGQQVTLSCSPISGHRSVSWYQQTPGQGLQFLFEYFSETQRNKGNFPGRFSGRQFSNSRSEMNVSTLELGDSALYLCASSFITGTNNEQFFGPGTRLTVL.

This clone was seen a single time. V is TRBV28 and J is TRBJ1-2; D may be TRBD1 (5 bases). This CDR3 comprises 13 residues. Trimming took 2 bases from V and 3 from J, leaving 7 bases between them. Germline loops: CDR1 MDHEN, CDR2 SYDVKM. The DNA for the CDR3 is TGTGCCAGCAGTTTAGGGGCCCACTATGGCTACACCTTC. The encoded protein is CASSLGAHYGYTF.

The chain couples TRBV6-6 to TRBJ2-7; tentatively, D is TRBD1 or TRBD2 (5 bases each). Trimming shortened V by 6 bases and J by 4 bases, and 13 bases separated the two germline ends. Germline V lookup: CDR1 MNHNY, CDR2 SVGAGI (reference sequence). The CDR3 covers 13 residues. CDR3 sequence reads: CASSRRETYEQYF. CDR3 DNA sequence: TGTGCCAGCAGCCGCAGGGAGACTTACGAGCAGTACTTC.

The chain joins TRBV29-1 to TRBJ2-7; tentatively, D is TRBD1 (7 bases). Germline CDR1 SQVTM, CDR2 ANQGSEA. CDR3 size: 14 residues. Deletions cut 1 base from V and 5 bases from J, with 15 bases between. The CDR3 DNA is TGCAGCGTTGAAGGCGGGACAGAAGGTAACGAGCAGTACTTC. This codes for CSVEGGTEGNEQYF.

The table lists this clone with a few counts. The chain recombines TRBV7-9 with TRBJ2-1; D gene uncertain. The germline gives CDR1 SEHNR, CDR2 FQNEAQ (reference sequence). Trimming took 6 bases from V and 7 from J, leaving 16 bases between them. This CDR3 spans 14 amino acids. CDR3 loop: CASSPLGGINEQFF. The CDR3 DNA follows: TGTGCCAGCAGTCCCCTAGGTGGAATAAATGAGCAGTTCTTC.

This clone was counted once. The chain is built from TRBV5-5 and TRBJ1-1, with no clear D. The CDR3 consists of 15 residues. V was trimmed by 0 bases and J by 2 bases, leaving 11 bases between them. Germline CDR1 is SGHKS and CDR2 is YYEKEE (reference sequence). The chain's CDR3 is CASSLGGPPNTEAFF. The CDR3 DNA reads as TGTGCCAGCAGCTTGGGTGGGCCCCCCAACACTGAAGCTTTCTTT.

The chain employs TRBV5-1 and TRBJ2-7; unclear D gene. This CDR3 is built from 13 residues. Germline V gene lookup returns CDR1 SGHRS and CDR2 YFSETQ. The V end lost 0 bases, the J end lost 3 bases, and 7 bases lay between the germline ends. The DNA for the CDR3 is TGCGCCAGCAGCTTGGCGGCAGGCTACGAGCAGTACTTC. Translated: CASSLAAGYEQYF.

The chain is built from TRBV11-2 and TRBJ2-4; the D gene is possibly TRBD1 (6 bases). The CDR3 spans 16 residues. The ends were cut back, 6 bases at V and 0 bases at J, with 15 bases in the middle. Germline V lookup: CDR1 SGHAT, CDR2 FQNNGV. CDR3 loop: CASSLGQTIAKNIQYF. In DNA form, the CDR3 reads TGTGCCAGCAGTCTTGGACAGACGATAGCCAAAAACATTCAGTACTTC.

The chain employs TRBV4-1 and TRBJ2-6, with a possible D match to TRBD1 (5 bases). Germline V gene data show CDR1 as MGHRA and CDR2 as YSYEKL. The CDR3 runs to 16 residues. Trimming left V 6 bases short and J 2 bases short, with 14 bases between. The DNA for the CDR3 is TGCGCCAGCAGGGCCCAGGGTGGGACTGGGGCCAACGTCCTGACTTTC. It yields the protein CASRAQGGTGANVLTF.

V usage is TRBV10-3 and J usage is TRBJ2-2; perhaps TRBD1 as D (7 bases). Trimming shortened V by 8 bases and J by 0 bases, and 13 bases separated the two germline ends. Germline loops: CDR1 ENHRY, CDR2 SYGVKD. CDR3 size: 15 residues. For the CDR3, the DNA is TGTGCCATCGGGCCAGGGGGGTCGAACACCGGGGAGCTGTTTTTT. As protein: CAIGPGGSNTGELFF.

V gene TRBV4-1 combines with J gene TRBJ2-1; 11 bases align to TRBD2. The CDR3 is 18 residues long. CDR1 and CDR2 from the germline V gene are MGHRA and YSYEKL. V dropped 0 bases and J dropped 9; count of bases not matched to a gene: 13. The CDR3: CASSQDRTSGLRGVEQFF. The CDR3 DNA sequence: TGCGCCAGCAGCCAAGATAGGACTAGCGGGCTTCGTGGGGTTGAGCAGTTCTTC.

The chain joins TRBV5-1 to TRBJ2-3, with TRBD1 matching 11 bases. CDR3 size: 17 residues. The germline CDR1 and CDR2 sequences are SGHRS and YFSETQ. V gave up 5 bases and J gave up 1 base; unmatched junction bases: 9. CDR3 coding DNA: TGCGCCAGCAGTCCAGTCACGGGACAGGGGGGCACAGATACGCAGTATTTT. The encoded protein is CASSPVTGQGGTDTQYF.

The V and J genes are TRBV15 and TRBJ2-2, with 15 positions matching TRBD2. This CDR3 has 20 residues. Germline CDR1 LNHNV, CDR2 YYDKDF (reference sequence). The V segment lost 0 bases and the J segment 5 bases; nucleotides outside the gene matches: 10. CDR3 coding DNA: TGTGCCACCAGCAGAGATGGGGGACTAGCGGGAGGAGGAAGGACCGGGGAGCTGTTTTTT. It specifies CATSRDGGLAGGGRTGELFF.

The chain has TRBV9 and TRBJ2-3; D remains unclear. V lost 2 bases, J lost 6 bases, and 10 bases lay in between. Germline V lookup: CDR1 SGDLS, CDR2 YYNGEE. The CDR3 covers 13 residues. CDR3 nucleotide sequence: TGTGCCAGCAGCGTCCGAACGTCGGATACGCAGTATTTT. Protein product: CASSVRTSDTQYF.

In nucleotides, the CDR3 is TGTGCCAGCTCACCACCGGGGCAGGGAGACTCACCCCTCCACTTT. Amino acid sequence: CASSPPGQGDSPLHF. V and J are TRBV18 and TRBJ1-6; the D gene is possibly TRBD1 (5 bases). Germline CDR1 KGHSH, CDR2 LQKENI. Between the trimmed V and J ends, which lost 0 bases and 10 bases, there was a span of 13 bases. CDR3 length: 15 residues.

The chain uses TRBV2 and TRBJ2-1; 13 bases map to TRBD2. The CDR3 totals 15 residues. CDR1 is SNHLY, CDR2 FYNNEI, per germline. V lost 6 bases and J lost 7; bases outside the gene matches: 6. The CDR3 region is CASRGTSGNANEQFF. CDR3 DNA sequence: TGTGCCAGCAGGGGGACTAGCGGGAACGCGAATGAGCAGTTCTTC.

This clone was recorded a few times. The chain is built from TRBV2 and TRBJ2-3, with 9 bases that match TRBD2. The CDR3 contains 16 residues. With V trimmed by 1 base and J by 8 bases, 10 bases remained unmatched. Germline values: CDR1 SNHLY, CDR2 FYNNEI. CDR3 in amino acids: CASSEVPSGVSATQYF. The CDR3, as DNA: TGTGCCAGCAGTGAAGTCCCTAGCGGGGTGTCGGCTACGCAGTATTTT.

This clone was counted between two and nine times. Different DNA sequences within this sample yield the same CDR3. V gene TRBV10-3 combines with J gene TRBJ1-2; D unresolved. The CDR3 spans 14 residues. Germline V gene data show CDR1 as ENHRY and CDR2 as SYGVKD. V was shortened by 0 bases and J by 4 bases, with 9 bases between the two germline ends. CDR3 DNA: TGTGCCATCAGTGAGTCTTCTACCGGCTATGGCTACACCTTC. Protein sequence: CAISESSTGYGYTF.

This chain joins TRBV5-4 and TRBJ1-1; 8 bases agree with TRBD1. The J segment lost 1 base and the V segment lost 3 bases, leaving 8 bases of the junction unmatched. The germline V gene has CDR1 SGHNT and CDR2 YYREEE (reference sequence). The CDR3 sequence is 16 residues long. The CDR3 loop reads CASSSEGDRRNTEAFF. The DNA of the CDR3 is TGTGCCAGCAGCTCCGAGGGGGACAGGAGGAACACTGAAGCTTTCTTT.

This clone was seen many times. This sequence joins TRBV29-1 and TRBJ2-3; D unresolved. The V gene lost 5 bases and the J gene lost 1 base, with 7 bases spanning the gap. The CDR3 is 12 residues long. The germline V gene has CDR1 SQVTM and CDR2 ANQGSEA. The CDR3 spells CSVRERTDTQYF. The DNA of the CDR3 is TGCAGCGTTAGGGAACGCACAGATACGCAGTATTTT.

This rearrangement joins TRBV28 to TRBJ2-4; TRBD1 aligns across 8 bases. Germline V gene data show CDR1 as MDHEN and CDR2 as SYDVKM. CDR3 length: 17 residues. After removal of 6 bases from V and 0 bases from J, the junction contained 10 bases not matched to a gene. CDR3 sequence reads: CASSPRDRSVAKNIQYF. The CDR3 DNA follows: TGTGCCAGCAGCCCCCGGGACAGGTCGGTAGCCAAAAACATTCAGTACTTC.

This clone showed up just a few times. The rearrangement links TRBV2 to TRBJ1-1, with a possible D match to TRBD1 (6 bases). CDR3 size: 14 residues. Deletions cut 7 bases from V and 0 bases from J, with 12 bases between. Germline-derived CDR1 and CDR2 are SNHLY and FYNNEI. The CDR3 bases are TGTGCCAGCACCCGAGGGGGGATGAACACTGAAGCTTTCTTT. This sequence encodes CASTRGGMNTEAFF.